The 12 T cell receptor beta chains presented below share a single source sample, sequenced in a study of regulatory T cells in long-lasting Graves disease. Combining iRepertoire HTBI primers with Arm-PCR of CDR3 regions, the authors built TCR beta libraries. MiXCR, applied by TCRdb to the multiplex PCR reads, yields one record per CDR3 protein. The table lists 600,000 to 850,000 distinct CDR3 sequences, approximately 29% of them singletons. Indicated time point: persistent/refractory GD, antithyroid drugs over 5 years with positive TRAb. TCR sequences were obtained from RNA taken from PBMCs. The material was peripheral blood mononuclear cells (PBMCs), obtained when the disease was refractory, from a patient treated with antithyroid drugs. These receptors were collected from a female donor with Graves disease.

This clonotype was counted at least ten times. V usage is TRBV28 and J usage is TRBJ1-4; D possibly corresponds to TRBD1 (5 bases). The CDR3 spans 16 residues. V dropped 3 bases and J dropped 0 bases, with 11 bases sitting between them. Germline CDR1 is MDHEN and CDR2 is SYDVKM. CDR3 sequence: CASSLRTHATNEKLFF. CDR3 nucleotides: TGTGCCAGCAGTTTGAGGACACATGCAACTAATGAAAAACTGTTTTTT.

The chain couples TRBV10-3 to TRBJ1-2; D might be TRBD1 (5 bases). The CDR3 loop spans 15 amino acids. The germline V gene has CDR1 ENHRY and CDR2 SYGVKD. Trimming removed 6 bases from V and 2 bases from J, with 16 bases in between. The CDR3 nucleotides read TGTGCCATCAGCCCTCTCGCGGACATCAACTATGGCTACACCTTC. It specifies CAISPLADINYGYTF.

This clonotype has only a few counts. The genes are TRBV11-2 and TRBJ2-7, with TRBD2 identical over 8 bases. Germline V gives CDR1 SGHAT, CDR2 FQNNGV. The V and J ends lost 1 base and 2 bases, in that order; junction bases with no gene match: 10. The CDR3 contains 17 residues. The CDR3 region is CASSLGARLAGAYEQYF. CDR3 in DNA: TGTGCCAGCAGCTTAGGAGCAAGGCTAGCGGGCGCCTACGAGCAGTACTTC.

This clonotype was recorded many times. The chain links TRBV12-3 or TRBV12-4 to TRBJ1-5; D gene ambiguous. The ends were cut back, 3 bases at V and 5 bases at J, with 11 bases in the middle. This CDR3 contains 14 residues. CDR3 bases: TGTGCCAGCAGTTTCTCCAATCGGGATCAGCCCCAGCATTTT. Translating it yields CASSFSNRDQPQHF.

This clonotype appeared a few times. This chain joins TRBV25-1 and TRBJ1-1, with TRBD1 matching over 8 bases. The ends lost 6 bases at V and 4 bases at J; junction bases unmatched: 7. The CDR3 loop spans 14 amino acids. From germline, CDR1 is MGHDK and CDR2 SYGVNS. This CDR3 reads CASRPGGRGTEAFF. The CDR3 DNA follows: TGTGCCAGCAGGCCAGGGGGCCGAGGCACTGAAGCTTTCTTT.

This chain joins TRBV29-1 and TRBJ2-1, with TRBD1 matching over 7 bases. Germline V gene sequence: CDR1 SQVTM, CDR2 ANQGSEA. Germline trimming cut 0 bases from V and 0 bases from J; bases unmatched to any gene: 2. The CDR3 runs 15 residues. This CDR3 reads CSVEDQGDSYNEQFF. Here the CDR3 DNA reads TGCAGCGTTGAAGACCAGGGGGACTCCTACAATGAGCAGTTCTTC.

The V gene is TRBV19, the J gene TRBJ1-5, with D maybe TRBD1 (5 bases). Germline V lookup: CDR1 LNHDA, CDR2 SQIVND (reference sequence). V was shortened by 7 bases and J by 0 bases, with 13 bases between the two germline ends. CDR3 size: 15 residues. Written as DNA, the CDR3 is TGTGCCAGTAAAACAGGTCTACATAGCAATCAGCCCCAGCATTTT. Amino acid sequence: CASKTGLHSNQPQHF.

This clonotype was recorded at least ten times. The J gene is TRBJ1-2, the V gene TRBV2, with 8 bases that match TRBD1. The CDR3 runs to 14 residues. Looked up from germline, CDR1 is SNHLY and CDR2 is FYNNEI. V dropped 6 bases and J dropped 6; count of bases not matched to a gene: 9. The CDR3 nucleotides are TGTGCCAGCAGCGACGACAGGGGTGGCGATGGCTACACCTTC. This encodes CASSDDRGGDGYTF.

The J gene is TRBJ1-1, the V gene TRBV19; no clear D gene. This CDR3 comprises 13 residues. Germline values: CDR1 LNHDA, CDR2 SQIVND (reference sequence). Between the trimmed V and J ends, which lost 6 bases and 0 bases, there was a span of 8 bases. The CDR3 loop is CASRSIMNTEAFF. The CDR3 nucleotides read TGTGCCAGTAGATCGATCATGAACACTGAAGCTTTCTTT.

This clonotype was detected a few times. The rearrangement uses TRBV6-1 and TRBJ1-3; TRBD1 matches at 7 bases. The CDR3 consists of 14 residues. Per the germline V gene, CDR1 is MNHNS and CDR2 is SASEGT. V dropped 8 bases and J dropped 0; count of bases not matched to a gene: 4. CDR3 sequence reads: CASHRGDSGNTIYF. CDR3 nucleotide sequence: TGTGCCAGCCACAGGGGTGACTCTGGAAACACCATATATTTT.

V and J are TRBV7-9 and TRBJ1-2, with a tentative D call TRBD1 (6 bases). Trimming took off 4 bases at V and 7 bases at J, with 10 bases between the two ends. CDR1 and CDR2 (germline): SEHNR, FQNEAQ (reference sequence). The CDR3 length is 12 residues. In nucleotides, the CDR3 is TGTGCCAGCAGCTCACAGGGCCTTGGCTACACCTTC. As protein: CASSSQGLGYTF.

V gene TRBV13 combines with J gene TRBJ1-1, with D hard to call. The ends were cut back, 4 bases at V and 0 bases at J, with 12 bases in the middle. This CDR3 region has 15 residues. Germline loops: CDR1 PRHDT, CDR2 FYEKMQ (reference sequence). The CDR3 region has the DNA TGTGCCAGCAGCTCTGGCTTGGGATTGAACACTGAAGCTTTCTTT. As protein: CASSSGLGLNTEAFF. Complete variable domain (other parts from reference TRBV13 and TRBJ1-1): AAGVIQSPRHLIKEKRETATLKCYPIPRHDTVYWYQQGPGQDPQFLISFYEKMQSDKGSIPDRFSAQQFSDYHSELNMSSLELGDSALYFCASSSGLGLNTEAFFGQGTRLTVV.